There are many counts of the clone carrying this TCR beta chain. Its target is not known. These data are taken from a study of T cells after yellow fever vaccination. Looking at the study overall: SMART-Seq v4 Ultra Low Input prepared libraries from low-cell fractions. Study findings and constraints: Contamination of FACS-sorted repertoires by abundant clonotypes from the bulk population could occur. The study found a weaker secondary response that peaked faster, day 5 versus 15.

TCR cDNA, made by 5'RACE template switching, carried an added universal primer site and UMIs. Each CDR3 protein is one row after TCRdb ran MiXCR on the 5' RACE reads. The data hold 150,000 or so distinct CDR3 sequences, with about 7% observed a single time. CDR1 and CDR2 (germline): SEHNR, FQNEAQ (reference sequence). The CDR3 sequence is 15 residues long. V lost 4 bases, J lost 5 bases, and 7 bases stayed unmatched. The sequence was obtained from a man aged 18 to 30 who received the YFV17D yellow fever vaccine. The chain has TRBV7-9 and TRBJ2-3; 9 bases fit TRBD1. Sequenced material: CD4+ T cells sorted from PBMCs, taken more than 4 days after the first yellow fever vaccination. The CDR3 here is CASSSGQGQGDTQYF. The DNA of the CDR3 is TGTGCCAGCAGCTCAGGACAGGGGCAGGGAGATACGCAGTATTTT.